This entry features one T cell receptor (beta chain) sequence. This specimen comes from a study of blood T cell repertoires in COVID-19. Study-wide background: The United States, Italy and Spain provided the acute and convalescent COVID-19 samples. PBMCs, B-cell-depleted T cells, or T cells were the source of the cDNA or gDNA that made up the material.

Per the study methods: By means of reference gene primer amplification, nucleated cell counts were estimated. Assay: immunoSEQ multiplex PCR; the TCRdb copy retains only in-frame clones and omits some. V and J calls and clone size come straight from that table; D and trimming were deduced from the DNA. The table has around 140,000 clones, 87% seen once. This CDR3 is 12 amino acids long. Per germline, CDR1 LNHDA and CDR2 SQIVND (reference sequence). Trimming took 2 bases from V and 8 from J; bases not matched to a gene: 2. Cohort assignment relied on participant-reported clinical history. Material: PBMCs or T cells enriched from blood (not recorded which). The clonotype originates from a middle-aged woman who had been exposed to COVID-19. The chain joins TRBV19 to TRBJ1-2, with 7 bases that match TRBD1. The CDR3: CASSITGEGYTF. The CDR3 region has the DNA TGTGCCAGTAGTATAACAGGGGAAGGCTACACCTTC.